The present T cell receptor beta chain was sequenced within a study of early T cells in non-severe SARS-CoV-2 infection. V shed 9 bases and J 2 bases; nucleotides not matched to a gene: 1. This CDR3 contains 12 residues. The germline V gene has CDR1 ENHRY and CDR2 SYGVKD. TCRdb itself ran the 5' RACE reads through MiXCR, one entry per CDR3 protein. The table shows approximately 76,000 distinct CDR3 sequences, with around 13% occurring only once. In its sample, this clonotype was seen many times. The V and J genes are TRBV10-3 and TRBJ1-3, with TRBD1 identical over 7 bases. The clonotype comes from an adult who was a healthcare worker with PCR-confirmed SARS-CoV-2 infection or an uninfected control (not recorded which). Sequenced input: whole blood. The CDR3 DNA sequence: TGTGCCATGCAGGGGGCTGGAAACACCATATATTTT. Its protein is CAMQGAGNTIYF.